These 12 T cell receptor beta chains originate from one sample sequenced in a study of CD8+ T cells in alopecia areata. The treatment: oral pan-JAK inhibitor, 5-10 mg twice daily. Reverse transcribed after extraction, RNA yielded cDNA as the sequencing template. Libraries were prepared by immunoSEQ multiplex PCR; TCRdb keeps only in-frame clonotypes and omits some of them. Of fewer than 250,000 clones in the sample, 45% to 65% were seen once. The sequencing here drew on CD4+ T cells sorted from blood, taken at week 4, from a patient treated with tofacitinib. The receptors were gathered from a human donor with alopecia areata.

The chain couples TRBV5-6 to TRBJ2-7; TRBD2 matches 11 bases. V dropped 3 bases and J dropped 3; count of bases not matched to a gene: 14. This CDR3 comprises 18 residues. Germline-derived CDR1 and CDR2 are SGHDT and YYEEEE. CDR3 coding DNA: TGTGCCAGCAGCTCTCTGAGGGCCACTAGCGGGAGTCGCTACGAGCAGTACTTC. Protein sequence: CASSSLRATSGSRYEQYF.

The rearrangement links TRBV14 to TRBJ2-7; D perhaps matches TRBD2 (5 bases). Deletions cut 1 base from V and 4 bases from J, with 14 bases between. This CDR3 region has 15 residues. Germline lookup yields CDR1 SGHDN and CDR2 FVKESK. This CDR3 reads CASSQGPIRGYEQYF. The CDR3 bases are TGTGCCAGCAGCCAAGGACCCATCCGGGGATACGAGCAGTACTTC.

This clone was found a few times. This chain links TRBV29-1 with TRBJ2-1; possibly TRBD2 for D (5 bases). Germline values: CDR1 SQVTM, CDR2 ANQGSEA. The CDR3 sequence is 14 residues long. V was clipped by 4 bases and J by 3 bases, with 13 bases between them. The CDR3, as DNA: TGCAGCGTTGGAGGGAATACCTTCTACAATGAGCAGTTCTTC. Translated: CSVGGNTFYNEQFF.

This clone has only a few counts. The rearrangement links TRBV11-2 to TRBJ2-2, with 7 positions matching TRBD2. J lost 7 bases, V lost 8 bases, and 16 bases had no gene match. The CDR3 totals 16 residues. CDR1 and CDR2 from the germline V gene are SGHAT and FQNNGV. CDR3 amino acids: CASSSALGGSVGELFF. The DNA for the CDR3 is TGTGCCAGCTCATCCGCCCTCGGCGGGAGCGTCGGGGAGCTGTTTTTT.

J is TRBJ2-7 and V is TRBV18, with a possible D match to TRBD2 (6 bases). The germline V gene encodes CDR1 KGHSH and CDR2 LQKENI. This CDR3 spans 13 amino acids. The germline V and J ends were trimmed by 3 bases and 7 bases, with 13 bases remaining between them. The CDR3 loop reads CASSPNREREQYF. The CDR3 DNA reads TGTGCCAGCTCACCCAACCGGGAGAGGGAGCAGTACTTC.

V and J are TRBV14 and TRBJ1-2, with TRBD1 matching over 8 bases. The CDR3 has 16 amino acids. Germline assignment: CDR1 SGHDN and CDR2 FVKESK. J gave up 1 base and V 2 bases, and 6 bases lay outside the gene matches. Here the CDR3 DNA reads TGTGCCAGCAGCCAAAGGGGACAGGCCCATAACTATGGCTACACCTTC. The encoded protein is CASSQRGQAHNYGYTF. The entire variable domain, with the rest obtained from reference TRBV14 and TRBJ1-2, is as follows: EAGVTQFPSHSVIEKGQTVTLRCDPISGHDNLYWYRRVMGKEIKFLLHFVKESKQDESGMPNNRFLAERTGGTYSTLKVQPAELEDSGVYFCASSQRGQAHNYGYTFGSGTRLTVV.

This chain's CDR3 is CASSPGTSGYTDTQYF. DNA of the CDR3: TGTGCCAGCAGTCCCGGGACTAGCGGATACACAGATACGCAGTATTTT. The chain joins TRBV11-2 to TRBJ2-3; 11 bases are a match to TRBD2. CDR1 is SGHAT and CDR2 is FQNNGV in the germline V gene. With V trimmed by 6 bases and J by 2 bases, 7 bases remained unmatched. The CDR3 sequence is 16 residues long.

The rearrangement links TRBV29-1 to TRBJ1-2; D gene unclear. The V gene's germline CDR1 is SQVTM and CDR2 ANQGSEA. The CDR3 is 9 residues long. V lost 7 bases to trimming and J lost 8 bases, with 8 bases between them. Here the CDR3 reads CSAGGGYTF. CDR3 nucleotides: TGCAGCGCGGGAGGGGGCTACACCTTC.

The chain couples TRBV30 to TRBJ2-5; D remains ambiguous. Looked up from germline, CDR1 is GTSNPN and CDR2 is SVGIG (reference sequence). With 0 bases removed from V and 9 bases from J, the gap between germline ends came to 8 bases. This CDR3 contains 11 residues. The chain's CDR3 is CAWSVGGAQYF. In DNA form, the CDR3 reads TGTGCCTGGAGTGTGGGTGGGGCCCAGTACTTC.

The chain joins TRBV6-6 to TRBJ2-3, with 10 bases matching TRBD1. Germline V lookup: CDR1 MNHNY, CDR2 SVGAGI (reference sequence). The CDR3 runs to 15 residues. After removal of 6 bases from V and 5 bases from J, the junction contained 8 bases not matched to a gene. This CDR3 reads CASSRDRGRGDTQYF. In DNA form, the CDR3 reads TGTGCCAGCAGCCGCGACAGGGGGCGGGGAGATACGCAGTATTTT.

This clone was seen a handful of times. CDR3 protein: CASSLWVETQYF. The CDR3 DNA reads as TGTGCCAGCAGCTTATGGGTAGAGACCCAGTACTTC. The genes are TRBV11-2 and TRBJ2-5; D gene ambiguous. V lost 2 bases to trimming and J lost 4 bases, with 5 bases between them. CDR1 and CDR2 (germline): SGHAT, FQNNGV. The CDR3 extends over 12 amino acids.

Note on this clone: This CDR3 is also generated by other DNA sequences in the sample. This chain uses TRBV30 with TRBJ1-2; D not certain. V lost 3 bases to trimming and J lost 6 bases, with 2 bases between them. Germline loops: CDR1 GTSNPN, CDR2 SVGIG (reference sequence). The CDR3 loop spans 9 amino acids. CDR3 sequence (DNA): TGTGCCTGGAGGGATGGCTACACCTTC. Translation gives CAWRDGYTF.